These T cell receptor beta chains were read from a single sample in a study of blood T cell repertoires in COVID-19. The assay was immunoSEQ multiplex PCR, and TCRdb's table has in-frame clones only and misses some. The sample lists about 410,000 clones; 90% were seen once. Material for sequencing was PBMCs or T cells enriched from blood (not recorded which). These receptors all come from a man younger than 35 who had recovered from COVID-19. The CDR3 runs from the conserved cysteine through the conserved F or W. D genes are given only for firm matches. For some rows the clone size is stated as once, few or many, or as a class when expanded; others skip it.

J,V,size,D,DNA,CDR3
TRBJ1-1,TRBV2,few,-,TGTGCCAGCAGCGGCTCCACGGGGGGAGGTGCTGAAGCTTTCTTT,CASSGSTGGGAEAFF
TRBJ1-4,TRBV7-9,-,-,TGTGCCAGCAGCTTAAAAGGGGCCCCGAATGAAAAACTGTTTTTT,CASSLKGAPNEKLFF
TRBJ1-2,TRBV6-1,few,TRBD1,TGTGCCAGCAGAGAAAGCCCCGGGACAGAGTCGTCGTATGGCTACACCTTC,CASRESPGTESSYGYTF
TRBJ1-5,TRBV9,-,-,TGTGCCAGCAGCCCGTCACAGGGAAATCAGCCCCAGCATTTT,CASSPSQGNQPQHF
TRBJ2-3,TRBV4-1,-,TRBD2,TGCGCCAGCAGCCAAGTGGAACTAGCGGGGAGGGGTACGCAGTATTTT,CASSQVELAGRGTQYF
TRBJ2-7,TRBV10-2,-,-,TGCGCCAGCACAAACGAGCAGTACTTC,CASTNEQYF
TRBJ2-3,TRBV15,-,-,TGTGCCACCAGCAGAGCCCCGCGAGGTCCAGATACGCAGTATTTT,CATSRAPRGPDTQYF
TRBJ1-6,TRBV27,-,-,TGTGCCAGCAGTTTAATCTGGGGGCAGTCACCCCTCCACTTT,CASSLIWGQSPLHF
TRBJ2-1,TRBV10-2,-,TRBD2,TGCGCCACGGGGGAGGGTCTAGCGGGTGAGCAGTTCTTC,CATGEGLAGEQFF
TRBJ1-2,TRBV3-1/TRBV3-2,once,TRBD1,TGTGCCAGCAGCCATCGCGGGACAGGGGGTTATGGCTACACCTTC,CASSHRGTGGYGYTF
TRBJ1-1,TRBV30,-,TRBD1,TGTGCCTGGAGTAACCGGGACAGTTACTTGAACACTGAAGCTTTCTTT,CAWSNRDSYLNTEAFF
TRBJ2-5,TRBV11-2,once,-,TGTGCCAGCCGCGCATTACAGACCCAGTACTTC,CASRALQTQYF
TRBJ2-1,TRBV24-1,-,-,TGTGCCACCAGTGACTCCCGCCCGGAGGGGTACAATGAGCAGTTCTTC,CATSDSRPEGYNEQFF